The 27 T cell receptor beta chains presented below share a single source sample, sequenced in a study of cytomegalovirus exposure and HLA in healthy donors. Profiling relied on immunoSEQ multiplex PCR, and the TCRdb table lists in-frame clones only, not all of them. The repertoire holds 350,000 or so clones, with 75% to 90% as singletons. Sequencing was performed on PBMCs. Receptors originate from a woman under 30 in good health and CMV-seronegative.

The rearrangement uses TRBV2 and TRBJ2-7, with 7 bases matching TRBD1. This CDR3 has 16 residues. Germline-derived CDR1 and CDR2 are SNHLY and FYNNEI. The V segment lost 2 bases and the J segment 1 base; nucleotides outside the gene matches: 8. This CDR3 is CASSESINRGSYEQYF. CDR3 nucleotides: TGTGCCAGCAGTGAATCTATTAACAGGGGATCCTACGAGCAGTACTTC.

The chain uses TRBV5-1 and TRBJ2-1; 8 nucleotides match TRBD2. This CDR3 contains 18 residues. V was pared by 2 bases and J by 5 bases, with 15 bases of the junction left unmatched. Germline CDR1 reads SGHRS; CDR2 reads YFSETQ. CDR3 region: CASSFPRAGGGRDNEQFF. CDR3 DNA: TGCGCCAGCAGCTTTCCAAGGGCGGGAGGTGGGCGAGACAATGAGCAGTTCTTC.

The rearrangement joins TRBV19 to TRBJ2-2; TRBD2 agrees at 12 bases. V lost 10 bases and J lost 0; bases outside the gene matches: 6. This CDR3 spans 16 amino acids. The germline CDR1 and CDR2 sequences are LNHDA and SQIVND (reference sequence). CDR3 in amino acids: CATGTSGPTNTGELFF. The CDR3 bases are TGTGCCACCGGGACTAGCGGGCCCACGAACACCGGGGAGCTGTTTTTT.

The J gene is TRBJ2-7, the V gene TRBV11-2, with 8 bases matching TRBD2. The germline V gene has CDR1 SGHAT and CDR2 FQNNGV. V gave up 7 bases and J gave up 4 bases; unmatched junction bases: 12. This CDR3 has 15 amino acids. The CDR3 sequence is CASTGPIAGIYEQYF. The CDR3 bases are TGTGCCAGCACCGGCCCGATAGCGGGAATTTACGAGCAGTACTTC.

This chain uses TRBV7-8 with TRBJ2-7; 7 bases align to TRBD2. Germline lookup yields CDR1 SGHVS and CDR2 FQNEAQ. The CDR3 contains 16 residues. V lost 5 bases and J lost 2; bases outside the gene matches: 12. CDR3 in DNA: TGTGCCAGCAGCCCAATGGGGGGGGTAAAGACCTACGAGCAGTACTTC. This codes for CASSPMGGVKTYEQYF.

A few counts support this clone. This chain links TRBV5-1 with TRBJ2-7, with D perhaps TRBD2 (5 bases). V dropped 0 bases and J dropped 6 bases, with 13 bases sitting between them. The germline V gene encodes CDR1 SGHRS and CDR2 YFSETQ. The CDR3 has 14 amino acids. As DNA, the CDR3 is TGCGCCAGCAGCTTGGAGGGAGCCACCCGCGAGCAGTACTTC. It translates to CASSLEGATREQYF.

This rearrangement joins TRBV4-3 to TRBJ2-3; 7 bases line up with TRBD2. V shed 4 bases, J shed 6 bases, and the junction held 16 bases outside the gene matches. Germline lookup yields CDR1 LGHNA and CDR2 YSLEER. There are 17 residues in the CDR3. The CDR3, as DNA: TGCGCCAGCAGCCCCGAGGGCAGCGGGAAGGATGCGGATACGCAGTATTTT. Its protein product is CASSPEGSGKDADTQYF.

This sequence joins TRBV7-2 and TRBJ2-7; 7 nucleotides line up with TRBD2. The germline gives CDR1 SGHTA, CDR2 FQGNSA. This CDR3 has 14 amino acids. J gave up 5 bases and V 2 bases, and 6 bases lay outside the gene matches. CDR3 nucleotides: TGTGCCAGCAGCTTAATGGGCGGGACTAACGAGCAGTACTTC. This gives the protein CASSLMGGTNEQYF.

This clone was picked up a small number of times. CDR3 in DNA: TGTGCCAGCGCGCGGGGCTTTTCCTACGAAGAGCAGTACTTC. Amino acid sequence: CASARGFSYEEQYF. The chain has TRBV11-2 and TRBJ2-7; a possible D gene is TRBD2 (6 bases). Germline V gene sequence: CDR1 SGHAT, CDR2 FQNNGV. Trimming stripped 8 bases from V and 7 bases from J, with 21 bases between. This CDR3 is 14 amino acids long.

This chain's CDR3 is CAWSARWGGEQFF. CDR3 coding DNA: TGTGCCTGGAGTGCCCGCTGGGGAGGTGAGCAGTTCTTC. The chain employs TRBV30 and TRBJ2-1, with D perhaps matching TRBD2 (6 bases). Germline V gene sequence: CDR1 GTSNPN, CDR2 SVGIG (reference sequence). Trimming removed 1 base at V and 9 bases at J, with 13 bases between. The CDR3 runs to 13 residues.

The rearrangement joins TRBV9 to TRBJ2-6; 8 positions match TRBD2. Germline CDR1 is SGDLS and CDR2 is YYNGEE. The CDR3 length is 17 residues. V dropped 3 bases and J dropped 4; count of bases not matched to a gene: 9. CDR3 nucleotides: TGTGCCAGCAGCGACCAAGCGGGAGCGAGGGGGGCCAACGTCCTGACTTTC. Its protein is CASSDQAGARGANVLTF.

This clone was seen a few times. The CDR3 is CASSSLASGIYEQYF. CDR3 sequence (DNA): TGTGCCAGCAGTTCTCTAGCCTCTGGCATCTACGAGCAGTACTTC. The rearrangement links TRBV2 to TRBJ2-7; D may be TRBD2 (5 bases). The V gene's germline CDR1 is SNHLY and CDR2 FYNNEI. The CDR3 length is 15 residues. V lost 5 bases, J lost 3 bases, and 17 bases lay in between.

V is TRBV28 and J is TRBJ1-2; D perhaps matches TRBD1 (6 bases). V lost 3 bases, J lost 5 bases, and 19 bases lay in between. CDR1 MDHEN and CDR2 SYDVKM come from the germline V gene. CDR3 length: 16 residues. CDR3 in amino acids: CASSLLGTGTGYGYTF. The CDR3 DNA sequence: TGTGCCAGCAGTTTGTTGGGAACAGGGACGGGATATGGCTACACCTTC.

This rearrangement joins TRBV4-1 to TRBJ2-7; 11 bases are a match to TRBD1. Germline lookup yields CDR1 MGHRA and CDR2 YSYEKL. The ends lost 4 bases at V and 7 bases at J; junction bases unmatched: 24. CDR3 length: 20 amino acids. The DNA for the CDR3 is TGCGCCAGCAGCCCGCAACCCGGACAGGGGGCGAGGATAGGGTTTGGGGAGCAGTACTTC. Residues: CASSPQPGQGARIGFGEQYF.

The chain combines TRBV25-1 with TRBJ1-4, with D possibly being TRBD1 (5 bases). The CDR3 is 14 amino acids. Germline lookup yields CDR1 MGHDK and CDR2 SYGVNS. The V gene lost 7 bases and the J gene lost 7 bases, with 16 bases spanning the gap. The CDR3 DNA follows: TGTGCCAGCACTTCGACAGCTTCTCGTGAAAAACTGTTTTTT. It codes for CASTSTASREKLFF.

V is TRBV6-1 and J is TRBJ1-5; 7 bases are a match to TRBD1. V was pared by 8 bases and J by 3 bases, with 7 bases of the junction left unmatched. Germline CDR1 MNHNS, CDR2 SASEGT. The CDR3 consists of 14 residues. The CDR3 region is CASEARGNNQPQHF. The CDR3 bases are TGTGCCAGCGAGGCCAGGGGGAACAATCAGCCCCAGCATTTT.

The chain combines TRBV2 with TRBJ2-3, with a tentative D call TRBD2 (5 bases). Germline V CDR1 and CDR2: SNHLY, FYNNEI. CDR3 length: 14 residues. The germline V and J ends were trimmed by 7 bases and 0 bases, with 11 bases remaining between them. The CDR3 is CASKFGGSTDTQYF. The CDR3, as DNA: TGTGCCAGCAAGTTTGGCGGGAGCACAGATACGCAGTATTTT.

This chain uses TRBV29-1 with TRBJ1-1; 9 bases line up with TRBD1. The CDR3 length is 14 residues. The V gene end was trimmed by 3 bases and the J gene end by 4 bases; junction bases not matched to a gene: 6. Looked up from germline, CDR1 is SQVTM and CDR2 is ANQGSEA. The CDR3, as DNA: TGCAGCGTTGATCCAGGGACAGGGATCACTGAAGCTTTCTTT. Translated: CSVDPGTGITEAFF.

The chain uses TRBV27 and TRBJ2-1; a weak D match, TRBD1 (6 bases). V lost 5 bases and J lost 0, with 14 bases in between. This CDR3 comprises 16 residues. From germline, CDR1 is MNHEY and CDR2 SMNVEV (reference sequence). CDR3 amino acids: CASSHRVGSSYNEQFF. In nucleotides, the CDR3 is TGTGCCAGCAGTCACAGGGTAGGAAGCTCCTACAATGAGCAGTTCTTC.

The chain combines TRBV2 with TRBJ2-1; the match to TRBD2 covers 8 bases. Germline lookup yields CDR1 SNHLY and CDR2 FYNNEI. Trimming at V came to 4 bases and at J to 14 bases, leaving 13 bases not matched to a gene. The CDR3 runs 14 residues. The CDR3 DNA is TGTGCCAGCAGTGGGAGCGGGAGCGGGGCCCGGGAGTTCTTC. Translated, it gives CASSGSGSGAREFF.

V usage is TRBV11-2 and J usage is TRBJ1-1; 7 positions match TRBD1. Germline assignment: CDR1 SGHAT and CDR2 FQNNGV. The CDR3 runs to 15 residues. The V and J ends lost 5 bases and 0 bases, in that order; junction bases with no gene match: 6. Here the CDR3 reads CASSTEQGMNTEAFF. The CDR3, as DNA: TGTGCCAGCAGCACAGAACAGGGGATGAACACTGAAGCTTTCTTT.

The chain recombines TRBV5-6 with TRBJ2-3, with D perhaps matching TRBD2 (6 bases). Germline-derived CDR1 and CDR2 are SGHDT and YYEEEE. The V gene lost 5 bases and the J gene lost 0 bases, with 13 bases spanning the gap. This CDR3 has 15 residues. The CDR3 DNA follows: TGTGCCAGCAGAGGTGGGACTGTGAGCACAGATACGCAGTATTTT. Amino acid sequence: CASRGGTVSTDTQYF.

CDR3 nucleotide sequence: TGTGCCATCAGTGTCAATGGAGATGAGCAGTTCTTC. Translation: CAISVNGDEQFF. The chain couples TRBV10-3 to TRBJ2-1; D uncertain. The germline CDR1 and CDR2 sequences are ENHRY and SYGVKD. The length of the CDR3 is 12 residues. Trimming pared 4 bases from V and 8 bases from J, leaving 9 bases between.

This clone was recorded only once. The rearrangement joins TRBV5-4 to TRBJ2-1; tentatively, D is TRBD2 (5 bases). The CDR3 spans 16 residues. Germline loops: CDR1 SGHNT, CDR2 YYREEE (reference sequence). V was cut by 3 bases and J by 2 bases, with 15 bases left in between. The CDR3 spells CASSWTPPAAYNEQFF. CDR3 in DNA: TGTGCCAGCAGCTGGACTCCCCCCGCTGCCTACAATGAGCAGTTCTTC.

The CDR3 DNA sequence: TGCGCCAGCAGCTTGGGAGGGACAGGGGGGAGCACCGAGCAGTACTTC. Its translation is CASSLGGTGGSTEQYF. This chain connects TRBV5-1 to TRBJ2-7; 11 nucleotides line up with TRBD1. The V gene's germline CDR1 is SGHRS and CDR2 YFSETQ. The CDR3 sequence is 16 residues long. Trimming at V came to 0 bases and at J to 6 bases, leaving 8 bases not matched to a gene.

The chain employs TRBV5-5 and TRBJ1-5; 10 bases match TRBD1. CDR1 is SGHKS and CDR2 is YYEKEE in the germline V gene (reference sequence). V lost 4 bases, J lost 5 bases, and 3 bases stayed unmatched. CDR3 length: 14 amino acids. CDR3 nucleotide sequence: TGTGCCAGCAGCCAGGACAGGGGGGATCAGCCCCAGCATTTT. Translating it yields CASSQDRGDQPQHF.

The genes are TRBV7-9 and TRBJ2-7; 7 bases line up with TRBD2. Unmatched junction bases numbered 14, after V lost 7 bases and J lost 5 bases. This CDR3 comprises 15 residues. The germline CDR1 and CDR2 sequences are SEHNR and FQNEAQ (reference sequence). The CDR3 spells CASTLEAGDWDEQYF. In DNA, the CDR3 is TGTGCCAGCACCCTCGAGGCGGGGGATTGGGACGAGCAGTACTTC.